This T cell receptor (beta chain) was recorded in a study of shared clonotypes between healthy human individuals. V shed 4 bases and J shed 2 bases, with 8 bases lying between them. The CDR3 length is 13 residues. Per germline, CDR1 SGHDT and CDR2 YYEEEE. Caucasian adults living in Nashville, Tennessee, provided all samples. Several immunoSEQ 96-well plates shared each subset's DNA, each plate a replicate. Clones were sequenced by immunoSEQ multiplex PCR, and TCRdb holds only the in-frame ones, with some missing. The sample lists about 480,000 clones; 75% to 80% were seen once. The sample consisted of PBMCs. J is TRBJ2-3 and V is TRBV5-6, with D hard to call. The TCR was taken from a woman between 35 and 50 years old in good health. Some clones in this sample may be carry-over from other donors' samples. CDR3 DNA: TGTGCCAGCAGCAGATTTTCCACAGATACGCAGTATTTT. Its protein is CASSRFSTDTQYF.